This T cell receptor beta chain came from a study of PD-1 blockade in mismatch repair-deficient tumors. Study-level information: Patients had fewer than 15 mismatch repair-deficient cancer types and were previously treated and progressing. Overall study findings and caveats: After pembrolizumab, tumor-resident clones rose rapidly, then generally contracted before radiologic responses.

A remark on this clone: Its antigen is not identified.

All patients were mismatch repair deficient, assessed by either PCR or immunohistochemistry. TCRs were sequenced from a few patients responding to pembrolizumab. Repertoires were generated with immunoSEQ multiplex PCR, while TCRdb's copy carries only in-frame clones and drops some. Here the sample spans about 19,000 clones, about 80% being singletons. The CDR3 extends over 14 amino acids. CDR1 and CDR2 (germline): MNHGY, SVAAGI. Trimming took 6 bases from V and 10 from J; bases not matched to a gene: 6. The sequencing here drew on PBMCs, taken 52 weeks after starting pembrolizumab. This TCR was recovered from an adult with mismatch repair-deficient cancer. This chain connects TRBV6-9 to TRBJ1-6; TRBD1 agrees at 10 bases. The CDR3: CASSHGQGGSPLHF. The CDR3 nucleotides are TGTGCCAGCAGCCACGGACAGGGGGGGTCACCCCTCCACTTT.